This is a list of T cell receptor beta chains from one sample in a study of blood T cell repertoires in COVID-19. Sequenced by immunoSEQ multiplex PCR; TCRdb stores in-frame clones only, minus some. The table lists 200,000 or so clones, about 80% of them singletons. Sequencing was done on a sample of PBMCs or T cells enriched from blood (not recorded which). Receptor source: a woman aged 40-49 years with acute COVID-19. The CDR3 runs from the conserved cysteine through the conserved F or W. A D gene is named only where the DNA matches it firmly. Size values are once, few and many counts, or a class for expanded clones, and some rows have none.

TRBJ2-3 | TRBD2 | many | TRBV28 | CASSPSGGHTDTQYF | TGTGCCAGCAGTCCGTCGGGAGGGCACACAGATACGCAGTATTTT
TRBJ2-5 | TRBD2 | NA | TRBV5-1 | CASSPGLAGETQYF | TGCGCCAGCAGCCCGGGACTAGCGGGAGAGACCCAGTACTTC
TRBJ2-1 | NA | NA | TRBV6-5 | CASSYGDTSISEQFF | TGTGCCAGCAGTTACGGGGACACTTCCATCAGCGAGCAGTTCTTC
TRBJ2-1 | NA | NA | TRBV21-1 | CASSKVALAALNEQFF | TGTGCCAGCAGCAAAGTGGCGCTAGCGGCTCTCAATGAGCAGTTCTTC
TRBJ1-2 | TRBD1 | NA | TRBV2 | CASSETGYYGYTF | TGTGCCAGCAGCGAGACAGGGTACTATGGCTACACCTTC
TRBJ2-1 | NA | NA | TRBV3-1/TRBV3-2 | CASSQGASLNEQFF | TGTGCCAGCAGCCAAGGGGCTAGCCTCAATGAGCAGTTCTTC
TRBJ1-2 | TRBD1 | few | TRBV30 | CAWNRDRAEPGYTF | TGTGCCTGGAATCGGGACAGGGCAGAGCCTGGCTACACCTTC
TRBJ1-2 | NA | NA | TRBV6-1 | CASSERGTNNYGYTF | TGTGCCAGCAGTGAAAGGGGGACCAACAACTATGGCTACACCTTC
TRBJ2-7 | NA | once | TRBV4-3 | CASSATHGRGSYEQYF | TGCGCCAGCAGCGCCACCCATGGCAGGGGATCCTACGAGCAGTACTTC
TRBJ2-5 | NA | NA | TRBV4-3 | CASSQQRGGVYQETQYF | TGCGCCAGCAGCCAGCAAAGGGGGGGAGTGTACCAAGAGACCCAGTACTTC
TRBJ2-5 | NA | NA | TRBV5-6 | CASSLERWGTQYF | TGTGCCAGCAGCTTGGAGCGTTGGGGCACCCAGTACTTC
TRBJ2-2 | TRBD2 | few | TRBV7-2 | CASSGRTSGGRPGELFF | TGTGCCAGCAGCGGAAGGACTAGCGGGGGACGGCCCGGGGAGCTGTTTTTT
TRBJ1-6 | NA | NA | TRBV5-8 | CASSRREPNSPLHF | TGTGCCAGCAGCCGGCGGGAGCCGAATTCACCCCTCCACTTT
TRBJ1-5 | NA | NA | TRBV28 | CASRSQGPFNQPQHF | TGTGCCAGCAGGTCACAGGGCCCTTTCAATCAGCCCCAGCATTTT
TRBJ2-5 | NA | once | TRBV7-9 | CASSLGRAGQETQYF | TGTGCCAGCAGCCTAGGGCGGGCAGGACAAGAGACCCAGTACTTC
TRBJ1-6 | NA | once | TRBV21-1 | CASSKWRDYNSPLHF | TGTGCCAGCAGCAAATGGAGGGACTATAATTCACCCCTCCACTTT
TRBJ1-3 | NA | NA | TRBV6-5 | CASRTDRSSGNTIYF | TGTGCCAGCAGGACTGACCGGAGCTCTGGAAACACCATATATTTT
TRBJ2-7 | TRBD1 | once | TRBV19 | CASSLRTGENYEQYF | TGTGCCAGTAGTCTCAGGACAGGGGAGAATTACGAGCAGTACTTC
TRBJ2-7 | TRBD1 | NA | TRBV5-6 | CASSLAQGAYEQYF | TGTGCCAGCAGCTTGGCACAGGGGGCCTACGAGCAGTACTTC
TRBJ2-7 | TRBD2 | NA | TRBV14 | CASSVLGTSGIHEQYF | TGTGCCAGCAGCGTCCTCGGGACTAGCGGGATACACGAGCAGTACTTC
TRBJ2-1 | TRBD2 | NA | TRBV28 | CASSLAGTSDYNEQFF | TGTGCCAGCAGTTTGGCCGGGACTAGCGACTACAATGAGCAGTTCTTC
TRBJ1-4 | NA | NA | TRBV28 | CASSPPSGKLFF | TGTGCCAGCAGTCCACCTAGCGGAAAACTGTTTTTT
TRBJ2-1 | TRBD2 | NA | TRBV4-1 | CASSPATSGTWDEQFF | TGCGCCAGCAGCCCAGCGACTAGCGGGACTTGGGATGAGCAGTTCTTC
TRBJ2-1 | NA | NA | TRBV5-4 | CASSPRDSKYNEQFF | TGTGCCAGCAGCCCCCGGGACTCAAAATACAATGAGCAGTTCTTC
TRBJ1-6 | NA | NA | TRBV7-2 | CASSLVSGGANSPLHF | TGTGCCAGCAGCTTAGTATCGGGGGGCGCGAATTCACCCCTCCACTTT
TRBJ2-5 | NA | NA | TRBV5-1 | CASSFDGFGEEYF | TGCGCCAGCAGCTTCGACGGTTTCGGAGAGGAGTACTTC
TRBJ2-2 | TRBD2 | once | TRBV9 | CASSVGEGLAETGELFF | TGTGCCAGCAGCGTAGGGGAAGGACTAGCGGAGACCGGGGAGCTGTTTTTT
TRBJ1-2 | TRBD1 | NA | TRBV18 | CASSPSGQGFGYTF | TGTGCCAGCTCACCAAGCGGACAGGGATTTGGCTACACCTTC
TRBJ2-7 | TRBD1 | once | TRBV7-9 | CASIPRTGASYEQYF | TGTGCCAGCATCCCCCGGACAGGAGCATCCTACGAGCAGTACTTC
TRBJ1-2 | TRBD1 | NA | TRBV7-2 | CASSAFDRADGYTF | TGTGCCAGCAGCGCATTCGACAGGGCAGATGGCTACACCTTC
TRBJ1-2 | TRBD1 | NA | TRBV4-1 | CASSQETGGAWGYTF | TGCGCCAGCAGCCAAGAAACAGGGGGTGCGTGGGGCTACACCTTC
TRBJ1-1 | TRBD1 | NA | TRBV7-2 | CASSSGQVRTEAFF | TGTGCCAGCAGCTCCGGACAGGTGAGGACTGAAGCTTTCTTT
TRBJ2-7 | NA | NA | TRBV5-6 | CASRGGANLYEQYF | TGTGCCAGCAGAGGGGGGGCTAACCTCTACGAGCAGTACTTC
TRBJ1-5 | NA | few | TRBV28 | CASRRLSGAQGSNQPQHF | TGTGCCAGCAGGAGATTATCAGGGGCTCAAGGTAGCAATCAGCCCCAGCATTTT
TRBJ1-2 | NA | NA | TRBV29-1 | CSVYGSQGYGYTF | TGCAGCGTTTACGGGTCACAGGGATATGGCTACACCTTC
TRBJ1-2 | NA | NA | TRBV5-6 | CASSFPGQTNYGYTF | TGTGCCAGCAGCTTCCCAGGGCAAACTAACTATGGCTACACCTTC
TRBJ1-2 | TRBD1 | NA | TRBV2 | CASRIGQGIKKGYTF | TGTGCCAGCAGAATAGGACAGGGAATTAAAAAAGGCTACACCTTC
TRBJ2-1 | NA | NA | TRBV27 | CASSFGAGVSNEQFF | TGTGCCAGCAGTTTCGGGGCAGGGGTCTCCAATGAGCAGTTCTTC
TRBJ1-1 | NA | NA | TRBV19 | CASSRRMNTEAFF | TGTGCCAGTAGTCGCAGGATGAACACTGAAGCTTTCTTT
TRBJ1-1 | TRBD1 | NA | TRBV3-1/TRBV3-2 | CASSQGQGEAFF | TGTGCCAGCAGCCAAGGACAGGGAGAAGCTTTCTTT
TRBJ2-2 | NA | NA | TRBV4-1 | CASSEGATGELFF | TGCGCCAGCAGCGAAGGGGCCACCGGGGAGCTGTTTTTT
TRBJ1-5 | TRBD1 | few | TRBV28 | CASSRFGQGSNQPQHF | TGTGCCAGCAGCCGTTTTGGACAGGGCAGCAATCAGCCCCAGCATTTT